This T cell receptor beta chain was sequenced in a study of control samples from healthy donors and cancer patients. The repertoire was sequenced with immunoSEQ multiplex PCR; TCRdb's copy has only in-frame clones and lacks some. The sample holds about 86,000 clones; 85% to 90% are singletons and the top ten take about 9.5%. The CDR3 loop spans 14 amino acids. CDR1 and CDR2 (germline): MNHEY, SVGEGT. Trimming pared 6 bases from V and 5 bases from J, leaving 14 bases between. Sequencing input: PBMCs. The TCR originated in a woman between 50 and 59 years old with colorectal cancer. The chain is built from TRBV6-2 or TRBV6-3 and TRBJ1-5; D not certain. The CDR3 here is CASSLTRNHQPQHF. The DNA of the CDR3 is TGTGCCAGCAGCTTGACAAGAAACCATCAGCCCCAGCATTTT.